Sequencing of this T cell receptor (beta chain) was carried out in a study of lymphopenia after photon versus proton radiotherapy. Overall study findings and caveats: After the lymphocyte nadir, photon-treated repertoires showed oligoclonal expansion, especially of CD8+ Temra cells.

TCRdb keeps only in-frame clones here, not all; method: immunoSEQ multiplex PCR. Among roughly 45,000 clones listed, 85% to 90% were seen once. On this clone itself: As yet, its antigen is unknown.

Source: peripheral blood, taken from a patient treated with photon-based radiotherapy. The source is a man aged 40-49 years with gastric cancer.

CDR3 residues: CASSLEGGEKLFF. The CDR3 coding sequence is TGTGCCAGCAGCTTAGAGGGAGGCGAAAAACTGTTTTTT. The chain recombines TRBV7-9 with TRBJ1-4; D is undetermined. In germline, CDR1 is SEHNR, CDR2 FQNEAQ (reference sequence). The CDR3 is 13 residues long. The V and J ends lost 1 base and 8 bases respectively, with 8 bases between them.